This T cell receptor beta chain was retrieved from a study of blood T cell repertoires in COVID-19. Turning to the study itself: Donors in the United States, Italy and Spain gave samples during acute or convalescent COVID-19. The analysed material was cDNA or gDNA that came from T cells, B-cell-depleted T cells, or PBMCs.

As originally analysed: Reference gene primer amplification gave nucleated cell count estimates. Assay: immunoSEQ multiplex PCR; the TCRdb copy retains only in-frame clones and omits some. V, J and clone size reflect that table, while D and trimming were determined from the DNA. The data hold some 74,000 clones, with about four fifths observed a single time. With 4 bases removed from V and 4 bases from J, the gap between germline ends came to 2 bases. Germline-derived CDR1 and CDR2 are MNHEY and SVGEGT. The CDR3 totals 11 residues. The chain recombines TRBV6-2 or TRBV6-3 with TRBJ2-1; D is undetermined. This sequence originates from a woman aged 80 or older with active or convalescent COVID-19. The sequenced sample was peripheral blood. The CDR3 spells CASSLYNEQFF. CDR3 sequence (DNA): TGTGCCAGCAGTTTATACAATGAGCAGTTCTTC.